The T cell receptor (beta chain) described here comes from a study of monozygotic twins with inflammatory bowel disease. Broader study findings: Findings did not support one strong IBD-associated signal or clonotype. Twins with IBD were found to have lower TCRbeta diversity (inverse Simpson) than healthy co-twins.

The germline V gene encodes CDR1 DFQATT and CDR2 SNEGSKA (reference sequence). CDR3 length equals 15 residues. Blood was collected, approximately 2.5 ml per donor. Details on this clonotype: Its antigen is still unknown.

Each CDR3 protein gets one entry in TCRdb, which reprocessed the 5' RACE reads and gives no DNA. The specimen's table records approximately 400,000 distinct CDR3 sequences. This sequence joins TRBV20-1 and TRBJ2-3; as DNA is missing, the TRBD2 call by TCRdb cannot be tested. Source material: blood. The receptor was isolated from a human donor with ulcerative colitis or Crohn's disease, or a healthy co-twin of an affected twin (not recorded which). CDR3 protein: CSARGKRGSTDTQYF.